The 18 T cell receptor beta chains given below trace back to one sample, sequenced in a study of radiation and T cells in renal cell carcinoma (dated by TCRdb to the early 2020s). The method was the immunoSEQ multiplex PCR assay. Held by TCRdb, this immuneACCESS table contains in-frame sequences only and omits some clones. Under half of the omission traces to an unresolved V gene where checked; the cause of the rest is unknown. The sample table contains 24,000 or so clones; only one count was recorded for roughly 53% of them. The top ten clonotypes cover about a fifth of the sample. The time point label, read with the paper, signifies: tumor resected at nephrectomy. This specimen's treatment or condition label, per the study, means: treatment-naive control, cytoreductive nephrectomy. The sequencing used tumor tissue, collected from a patient whose treatment was nephrectomy without radiotherapy. These receptors were obtained from a human donor with renal cell carcinoma.

This clone appeared once. The chain has TRBV7-2 and TRBJ1-4, with TRBD1 identical over 8 bases. V lost 3 bases and J lost 5; bases outside the gene matches: 5. This CDR3 comprises 15 residues. The V gene's germline CDR1 is SGHTA and CDR2 FQGNSA. CDR3 sequence: CASSFDRGLNEKLFF. CDR3 coding DNA: TGTGCCAGCAGCTTCGACAGGGGTCTGAATGAAAAACTGTTTTTT. Combining the CDR3 with reference TRBV7-2 and TRBJ1-4 gives the whole variable domain GAGVSQSPSNKVTEKGKDVELRCDPISGHTALYWYRQSLGQGLEFLIYFQGNSAPDKSGLPSDRFSAERTGGSVSTLTIQRTQQEDSAVYLCASSFDRGLNEKLFFGSGTQLSVL.

This clone is medium-sized in the sample. This CDR3 is CASSQQGTTYYEQYF. CDR3 DNA sequence: TGTGCCAGCAGCCAGCAGGGGACTACCTACTACGAGCAGTACTTC. This sequence joins TRBV14 and TRBJ2-7, with a possible D match to TRBD2 (7 bases). The CDR3 runs 15 residues. With 3 bases removed from V and 3 bases from J, the gap between germline ends came to 15 bases. Per germline, CDR1 SGHDN and CDR2 FVKESK.

The rearrangement joins TRBV6-1 to TRBJ2-3, with TRBD2 identical over 11 bases. Germline values: CDR1 MNHNS, CDR2 SASEGT. Trimming cost V 6 bases and J 4 bases; bases outside gene matches: 6. The CDR3 loop spans 15 amino acids. The CDR3 nucleotides are TGTGCCAGCAGGGCTAGCGGGGGGAATCCAGATACGCAGTATTTT. This translates into CASRASGGNPDTQYF.

The chain combines TRBV25-1 with TRBJ1-1; D ambiguous. CDR3 size: 13 residues. The V end lost 3 bases, the J end lost 10 bases, and 15 bases lay between the germline ends. Germline V gene lookup returns CDR1 MGHDK and CDR2 SYGVNS. CDR3 region: CASSEAPTGGAFF. Written as DNA, the CDR3 is TGTGCCAGCAGTGAGGCCCCGACGGGCGGAGCTTTCTTT.

The V gene is TRBV6-5, the J gene TRBJ1-2; D perhaps matches TRBD1 (6 bases). The CDR3 runs 14 residues. CDR1 is MNHEY, CDR2 SVGAGI, per germline. V shed 2 bases and J shed 8 bases, with 15 bases lying between them. Here the CDR3 DNA reads TGTGCCAGCAGTTACCCACAGGGTTCGTCGGGCTACACCTTC. As protein: CASSYPQGSSGYTF.

This chain joins TRBV9 and TRBJ1-1; D is ambiguous. Trimming left V 0 bases short and J 4 bases short, with 13 bases between. Looked up from germline, CDR1 is SGDLS and CDR2 is YYNGEE. The CDR3 is made up of 15 amino acids. Here the CDR3 DNA reads TGTGCCAGCAGCGTAGTGGAGGGCTTAATCACTGAAGCTTTCTTT. Translated, it gives CASSVVEGLITEAFF.

This chain connects TRBV4-3 to TRBJ2-2, with 10 bases lining up with TRBD1. The CDR3 extends over 17 amino acids. J was trimmed by 3 bases and V by 0 bases; bases with no gene match: 4. Germline V gene sequence: CDR1 LGHNA, CDR2 YSLEER. The CDR3: CASSQDTDRGYTGELFF. The CDR3, as DNA: TGCGCCAGCAGCCAAGATACGGACAGGGGGTACACCGGGGAGCTGTTTTTT.

V gene TRBV5-6 combines with J gene TRBJ2-1; TRBD1 is a possible D gene (6 bases). The CDR3 runs 11 residues. The germline CDR1 and CDR2 sequences are SGHDT and YYEEEE. V lost 6 bases and J 7 bases, leaving 8 bases between the germline ends. The CDR3 region has the DNA TGTGCCAGCATCCAGGGGAATGAGCAGTTCTTC. Translated: CASIQGNEQFF. The full variable domain, with the rest looked up from reference TRBV5-6 and TRBJ2-1, is DAGVTQSPTHLIKTRGQQVTLRCSPKSGHDTVSWYQQALGQGPQFIFQYYEEEERQRGNFPDRFSGHQFPNYSSELNVNALLLGDSALYLCASIQGNEQFFGPGTRLTVL.

This chain links TRBV19 with TRBJ1-5; 8 bases are shared with TRBD1. Germline V CDR1 and CDR2: LNHDA, SQIVND (reference sequence). Trimming cost V 7 bases and J 6 bases; bases outside gene matches: 23. This CDR3 has 19 residues. This CDR3 is CASTERPTITGQEVQPQHF. As DNA, the CDR3 is TGTGCCAGTACCGAGAGACCTACAATCACGGGACAGGAGGTTCAGCCCCAGCATTTT.

CDR3 sequence reads: CASSLTGGWDTQYF. CDR3 sequence (DNA): TGTGCCAGCAGCCTCACGGGGGGCTGGGATACGCAGTATTTT. This chain links TRBV7-3 with TRBJ2-3; D is possibly TRBD2 (7 bases). V was trimmed by 5 bases and J by 6 bases, leaving 15 bases between them. The length of the CDR3 is 14 residues. The germline V gene has CDR1 SGHTA and CDR2 FQGTGA.

J is TRBJ2-3 and V is TRBV4-3; 8 bases agree with TRBD2. This CDR3 is built from 15 residues. CDR1 is LGHNA and CDR2 is YSLEER in the germline V gene. V dropped 3 bases and J dropped 1; count of bases not matched to a gene: 3. The CDR3 is CASSHQLAGTDTQYF. The CDR3 DNA follows: TGCGCCAGCAGCCATCAACTAGCGGGCACAGATACGCAGTATTTT.

A remark on this clone: The same CDR3 arises from other DNA sequences in this sample as well. This sequence joins TRBV6-5 and TRBJ1-2, with D hard to call. Trimming stripped 3 bases from V and 1 base from J, with 12 bases between. The CDR3 runs to 15 residues. Germline V gene data show CDR1 as MNHEY and CDR2 as SVGAGI. CDR3 DNA sequence: TGTGCCAGCAGTTATAGGGTCTGGGGTAACTATGGCTACACCTTC. Encoded protein: CASSYRVWGNYGYTF.

This chain joins TRBV11-1 and TRBJ2-3, with 11 bases identical to TRBD1. The ends lost 4 bases at V and 6 bases at J; junction bases unmatched: 12. The CDR3 consists of 17 residues. The V gene's germline CDR1 is SGHAT and CDR2 FQDESV (reference sequence). CDR3 protein: CASSWTGGGSSLDTQYF. The CDR3 coding sequence is TGTGCCAGCAGCTGGACAGGGGGCGGCTCTTCTTTGGATACGCAGTATTTT.

This clone is judged medium-sized. DNA for the CDR3: TGCGCCAGCAGGGGGAACACTGAAGCTTTCTTT. It encodes CASRGNTEAFF. The genes are TRBV5-1 and TRBJ1-1; unclear D gene. The V gene's germline CDR1 is SGHRS and CDR2 YFSETQ. V was trimmed by 5 bases and J by 1 base, leaving 3 bases between them. CDR3 length equals 11 residues.

The chain links TRBV4-1 to TRBJ2-4, with TRBD1 as a possible D gene (6 bases). The germline V gene encodes CDR1 MGHRA and CDR2 YSYEKL. V gave up 5 bases and J gave up 0 bases, with 23 bases separating them. The CDR3 consists of 19 residues. The CDR3 DNA sequence: TGCGCCAGCAGCGAAGCCGGGACACTTATTACTCTAGCCAAAAACATTCAGTACTTC. It is translated as CASSEAGTLITLAKNIQYF.

This chain links TRBV16 with TRBJ2-7; 11 nucleotides align to TRBD1. V shed 0 bases, J shed 3 bases, and the junction held 1 base outside the gene matches. This CDR3 comprises 15 residues. Germline CDR1 KGHSY, CDR2 FQNENV. The chain's CDR3 is CASSQSGTGGYEQYF. The DNA of the CDR3 is TGTGCCAGCAGCCAATCGGGGACAGGGGGCTACGAGCAGTACTTC.

By its share, this clone is medium-sized. At the DNA level, this CDR3 is encoded by other sequences in the same sample as well. This rearrangement joins TRBV7-2 to TRBJ2-2; unclear D gene. The CDR3 extends over 15 amino acids. V gave up 1 base and J gave up 1 base, with 7 bases separating them. CDR1 and CDR2 (germline): SGHTA, FQGNSA. For the CDR3, the DNA is TGTGCCAGCAGCTTAGGGTGGGTGAACACCGGGGAGCTGTTTTTT. It yields the protein CASSLGWVNTGELFF. Full variable domain (missing parts from reference TRBV7-2 and TRBJ2-2): GAGVSQSPSNKVTEKGKDVELRCDPISGHTALYWYRQSLGQGLEFLIYFQGNSAPDKSGLPSDRFSAERTGGSVSTLTIQRTQQEDSAVYLCASSLGWVNTGELFFGEGSRLTVL.

This sequence joins TRBV18 and TRBJ1-1; 8 nucleotides line up with TRBD1. CDR1 KGHSH and CDR2 LQKENI come from the germline V gene. V shed 6 bases and J 5 bases; nucleotides not matched to a gene: 8. This CDR3 comprises 14 residues. In nucleotides, the CDR3 is TGTGCCAGCTCGTCCGGACAGGGAAGGACTGAAGCTTTCTTT. It translates to CASSSGQGRTEAFF.